The following is a T cell receptor beta chain sequence with its context. What antigen it recognizes has not been identified. Per-nucleotide qualities are absent, and no much larger clonotype sits a single base away. This entry comes from a study of EBV T-cell therapy then PD-1 blockade in nasopharyngeal carcinoma (dated by TCRdb to the early 2020s). Explained via the paper, the treatment or condition label denotes: AdE1-LMPpoly-expanded autologous EBV-specific T-cell therapy followed by anti-PD-1 nivolumab. The Qiagen DNeasy Kit was used to extract genomic DNA from the sorted cells. Deep sequencing of the TCR beta chain was done on the immunoSEQ platform. In the original analysis: Repertoire data analysis was performed with the immunoSEQ Analyzer software. Drawn from immuneACCESS, this table holds only the in-frame rearrangements with V and J called that TCRdb kept. Clones are partly lost; checked studies trace under half to an unresolved V gene and leave the rest unexplained. That table is the source of V, J and clone size, and D and trimming were worked out from the DNA. For this sample there are about 17,000 clones; 80% to 85% appear just once. The top ten constitute just under 30% of the sample.

The germline V gene encodes CDR1 LGHNA and CDR2 YSLEER. A distance of 26 bases separates the germline ends of V and J, which lose 0 bases and 6 bases respectively. Including cysteine and phenylalanine, the CDR3 has 19 amino acids. Just the 57-base CDR3 DNA is kept, in frame starting at base 1. This clonotype was sampled from a man aged 35 to 55 with nasopharyngeal carcinoma. The V and J genes are TRBV4-3 and TRBJ1-2, and possibly TRBD1, on 5 matching bases. The sequences come from CD8+ T cells from blood, collected at day 0 from a patient whose treatment included autologous EBV-specific T cells and nivolumab. CDR3 sequence: CASSQDEWTGGPFGDGYTF. Read as DNA, the sequence is TGCGCCAGCAGCCAAGATGAGTGGACGGGGGGACCTTTTGGGGATGGCTACACCTTC.